Listed here are 19 T cell receptor beta chains from one sample, sequenced in a study of blood T cell repertoires in COVID-19. Sequencing was performed with immunoSEQ multiplex PCR; in TCRdb, only in-frame clones are kept and a portion is missing. The table has 200,000 to 250,000 clones, under 90% seen once; the top ten hold just under 20%. Sequencing used peripheral blood. These receptors all come from a man aged 25 to 45 with active or convalescent COVID-19.

This chain links TRBV6-1 with TRBJ2-2, with TRBD1 identical over 7 bases. CDR1 is MNHNS and CDR2 is SASEGT in the germline V gene. The CDR3 contains 14 residues. V gave up 0 bases and J gave up 8 bases; unmatched junction bases: 3. The CDR3 here is CASSEALDRGELFF. The DNA for the CDR3 is TGTGCCAGCAGTGAAGCCCTGGACAGGGGGGAGCTGTTTTTT.

The chain employs TRBV19 and TRBJ1-1, with 7 nucleotides matching TRBD1. Germline assignment: CDR1 LNHDA and CDR2 SQIVND (reference sequence). V lost 4 bases to trimming and J lost 5 bases; unmatched junction nucleotides: 16. The CDR3 sequence is 17 residues long. DNA of the CDR3: TGTGCCAGTAGTACTTCACTCAAAGGGGGCTGGTGGACTGAAGCTTTCTTT. Its translation: CASSTSLKGGWWTEAFF.

This clone has a handful of counts. V and J are TRBV18 and TRBJ1-1; 8 bases align to TRBD1. This CDR3 has 17 residues. J lost 8 bases, V lost 1 base, and 15 bases had no gene match. Germline CDR1 and CDR2: KGHSH and LQKENI. The CDR3 region has the DNA TGTGCCAGCTCACCACGCCAGGGGGCGTTCTCTTCCCTAGAAGCTTTCTTT. Its protein product is CASSPRQGAFSSLEAFF.

The chain is built from TRBV12-3 or TRBV12-4 and TRBJ1-2, with D unclear. The CDR3 covers 12 residues. The V end lost 1 base, the J end lost 8 bases, and 8 bases lay between the germline ends. The CDR3 spells CASSLELLGYTF. The CDR3 DNA reads TGTGCCAGCAGTTTAGAACTCCTAGGCTACACCTTC.

The rearrangement joins TRBV5-1 to TRBJ2-3; no firm D call. The CDR3 is 13 amino acids. Looked up from germline, CDR1 is SGHRS and CDR2 is YFSETQ. V dropped 6 bases and J dropped 5 bases, with 13 bases sitting between them. The chain's CDR3 is CASTRGEVDTQYF. Here the CDR3 DNA reads TGCGCCAGCACCCGAGGTGAGGTAGATACGCAGTATTTT.

Only one count was recorded for this clone. The chain recombines TRBV9 with TRBJ2-1; tentative D call: TRBD2 (6 bases). In germline, CDR1 is SGDLS, CDR2 YYNGEE. Trimming removed 1 base from V and 2 bases from J, with 13 bases in between. The CDR3 consists of 16 residues. The CDR3 is CASSVSVREAYNEQFF. CDR3 sequence (DNA): TGTGCCAGCAGCGTATCGGTCAGGGAGGCCTACAATGAGCAGTTCTTC.

This clone appeared a few times. The V call is TRBV6-1, the J call TRBJ1-4, with TRBD1 matching 9 bases. The V gene's germline CDR1 is MNHNS and CDR2 SASEGT. There are 16 residues in the CDR3. V was pared by 0 bases and J by 8 bases, with 7 bases of the junction left unmatched. Here the CDR3 DNA reads TGTGCCAGCAGTGAAGCGCAGGGGACAGGGACCGAAAAACTGTTTTTT. Its translation: CASSEAQGTGTEKLFF.

The rearrangement uses TRBV2 and TRBJ1-6; D remains unclear. The germline V gene encodes CDR1 SNHLY and CDR2 FYNNEI. V was shortened by 6 bases and J by 9 bases, with 15 bases between the two germline ends. The CDR3 consists of 14 residues. DNA for the CDR3: TGTGCCAGCAGCCTAGGCGCCGGCCCTTCACCCCTCCACTTT. Encoded protein: CASSLGAGPSPLHF.

The rearrangement joins TRBV2 to TRBJ1-1; TRBD1 is a possible D gene (5 bases). The CDR3 length is 14 residues. The V end was cut by 7 bases, the J end by 1 base, with 13 bases between. Germline loops: CDR1 SNHLY, CDR2 FYNNEI. The CDR3 DNA sequence: TGTGCCAGCATGGGAACAGGTCAGAACACTGAAGCTTTCTTT. Its protein product is CASMGTGQNTEAFF.

This chain uses TRBV12-3 or TRBV12-4 with TRBJ1-1, with 9 bases aligning to TRBD1. The CDR3 sequence is 12 residues long. The J segment lost 5 bases and the V segment lost 6 bases, leaving 1 base of the junction unmatched. The CDR3 nucleotides are TGTGCCAGCAGGACAGGGGGGACTGAAGCTTTCTTT. Translated, it gives CASRTGGTEAFF.

Only one count was recorded for this clone. This sequence joins TRBV5-6 and TRBJ1-1; TRBD1 matches at 8 bases. This CDR3 region has 15 residues. Germline V CDR1 and CDR2: SGHDT, YYEEEE. The ends lost 7 bases at V and 4 bases at J; junction bases unmatched: 12. The CDR3 loop reads CASGTYDRGGTEAFF. The CDR3 coding sequence is TGTGCCAGCGGGACATACGACAGGGGTGGCACTGAAGCTTTCTTT.

The rearrangement uses TRBV11-3 and TRBJ2-1; 9 bases match TRBD2. The CDR3 sequence is 15 residues long. V was pared by 4 bases and J by 6 bases, with 7 bases of the junction left unmatched. The germline V gene has CDR1 SGHNT and CDR2 YENEEA. The CDR3 DNA follows: TGTGCCAGCAGCTCGCGGGGGGGCGATGGCAATGAGCAGTTCTTC. Its translation: CASSSRGGDGNEQFF.

This chain uses TRBV18 with TRBJ2-5, with TRBD2 as a possible D gene (5 bases). Trimming cost V 6 bases and J 5 bases, with 13 bases left between them. The germline V gene has CDR1 KGHSH and CDR2 LQKENI. The CDR3 totals 13 residues. CDR3 in amino acids: CASSPSGFETQYF. As DNA, the CDR3 is TGTGCCAGCTCCCCCAGCGGCTTTGAGACCCAGTACTTC.

This clone was observed once. The gene calls are TRBV30 and TRBJ2-7, with 10 bases aligning to TRBD2. Unmatched junction bases numbered 6, after V lost 3 bases and J lost 4 bases. The length of the CDR3 is 14 residues. Per the germline V gene, CDR1 is GTSNPN and CDR2 is SVGIG (reference sequence). The CDR3 DNA reads as TGTGCCTGGAGCGGGGGGACTAGCGAGTACGAGCAGTACTTC. It codes for CAWSGGTSEYEQYF.

The chain is built from TRBV23-1 and TRBJ2-1; weak D call: TRBD1 (5 bases). TRBV23-1 qualifies as an ORF whose function is uncertain. This CDR3 region has 19 residues. The ends were cut back, 0 bases at V and 3 bases at J, with 21 bases in the middle. As DNA, the CDR3 is TGCGCCAGCAGTCAATCGAGCAGGGTGGTCCAACCGGACTACAATGAGCAGTTCTTC. As protein: CASSQSSRVVQPDYNEQFF.

The V gene is TRBV2, the J gene TRBJ1-6; weak D call: TRBD1 (5 bases). Per germline, CDR1 SNHLY and CDR2 FYNNEI. V was shortened by 7 bases and J by 10 bases, with 23 bases between the two germline ends. CDR3 size: 16 residues. CDR3 region: CASTLRRGSSSSPLHF. CDR3 coding DNA: TGTGCCAGCACCCTCCGGAGGGGCAGCTCCAGCTCACCCCTCCACTTT.

This chain connects TRBV11-2 to TRBJ2-5; TRBD2 matches 10 bases. V was pared by 4 bases and J by 5 bases, with 4 bases of the junction left unmatched. The germline V gene has CDR1 SGHAT and CDR2 FQNNGV. There are 14 residues in the CDR3. CDR3 in amino acids: CASSSGLAVETQYF. The CDR3 coding sequence is TGTGCCAGCAGCTCCGGACTAGCGGTGGAGACCCAGTACTTC.

V gene TRBV5-1 combines with J gene TRBJ2-1; a possible D gene is TRBD1 (5 bases). V was shortened by 1 base and J by 3 bases, with 11 bases between the two germline ends. The germline CDR1 and CDR2 sequences are SGHRS and YFSETQ. CDR3 size: 15 residues. The DNA for the CDR3 is TGCGCCAGCAGCTTGAGAACAGGAGACTACAATGAGCAGTTCTTC. This gives the protein CASSLRTGDYNEQFF.

V gene TRBV24-1 combines with J gene TRBJ1-2, with no clear D. CDR3 length equals 13 residues. The germline CDR1 and CDR2 sequences are KGHDR and SFDVKD. V gave up 2 bases and J gave up 4 bases, with 7 bases separating them. CDR3 protein: CATSDYNSYGYTF. For the CDR3, the DNA is TGTGCCACCAGTGATTACAACAGCTATGGCTACACCTTC.